This T cell receptor (beta chain) stems from a study of regulatory T cells in long-lasting Graves disease. Study background: Recently diagnosed Graves' patients had received antithyroid drugs for under 3 months.

To make TCR beta libraries, researchers used iRepertoire HTBI primers and Arm-PCR of CDR3 regions. TCRdb passed the multiplex PCR reads through MiXCR, listing each CDR3 protein once. The table has fewer than 350,000 distinct CDR3 sequences, 18% seen once. CDR1 is SGDLS and CDR2 is YYNGEE in the germline V gene. The length of the CDR3 is 17 residues. J lost 3 bases, V lost 0 bases, and 7 bases had no gene match. Indicated time point: newly diagnosed GD, antithyroid drugs for less than 3 months. The TCR library used RNA extracted from PBMCs. Clinicians diagnosed Graves' disease using American Thyroid Association guidelines. Points from the study as a whole: Persistent Graves' patients had lower TCR diversity than newly diagnosed ones. Persistent cases favored TRBV28, TRBJ1-2 and TRBJ2-5.

This clonotype was detected a few times. Antigen specificity is unknown. This TCR was recovered from a female donor with Graves disease. The chain combines TRBV9 with TRBJ2-1; TRBD2 matches 9 bases. The sequences come from peripheral blood mononuclear cells (PBMCs), collected at new diagnosis, from a patient treated with antithyroid drugs. For the CDR3, the DNA is TGTGCCAGCAGCGTAGGCGCTAGCGGGACCCTCTACAATGAGCAGTTCTTC. It specifies CASSVGASGTLYNEQFF. Using reference TRBV9 and TRBJ2-1 for the parts outside the CDR3, the full variable domain is DSGVTQTPKHLITATGQRVTLRCSPRSGDLSVYWYQQSLDQGLQFLIQYYNGEERAKGNILERFSAQQFPDLHSELNLSSLELGDSALYFCASSVGASGTLYNEQFFGPGTRLTVL.